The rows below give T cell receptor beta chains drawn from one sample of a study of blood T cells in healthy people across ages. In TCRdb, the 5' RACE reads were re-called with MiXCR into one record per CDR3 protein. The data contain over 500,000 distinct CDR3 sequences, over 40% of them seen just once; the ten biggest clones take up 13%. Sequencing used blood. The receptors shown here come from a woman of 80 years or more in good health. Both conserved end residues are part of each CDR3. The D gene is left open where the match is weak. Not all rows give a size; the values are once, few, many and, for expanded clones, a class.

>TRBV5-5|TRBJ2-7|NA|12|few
CASSFADYEQYF
TGTGCCAGCAGCTTTGCCGACTACGAGCAGTACTTC
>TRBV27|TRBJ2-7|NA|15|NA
CASSFGGRVSYEQYF
TGTGCCAGCAGTTTCGGGGGGCGCGTATCCTACGAGCAGTACTTC
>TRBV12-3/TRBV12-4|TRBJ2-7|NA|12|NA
CASRDRTYEQYF
TGTGCCAGCAGGGACAGAACCTACGAGCAGTACTTC
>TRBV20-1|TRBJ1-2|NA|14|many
CSARDLGFDYGYTF
TGCAGTGCTAGAGATCTCGGGTTTGACTATGGCTACACCTTC
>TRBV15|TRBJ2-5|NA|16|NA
CATSRLLPDPQETQYF
TGTGCCACCAGCAGGCTCCTCCCGGATCCACAAGAGACCCAGTACTTC
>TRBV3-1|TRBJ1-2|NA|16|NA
CASSQGGTEPNYGYTF
TGTGCCAGCAGCCAAGGCGGGACGGAGCCTAACTATGGCTACACCTTC
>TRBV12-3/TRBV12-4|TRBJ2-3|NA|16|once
CASSFGLSLDTDTQYF
TGTGCCAGCAGTTTCGGACTTAGCCTTGACACAGATACGCAGTATTTT
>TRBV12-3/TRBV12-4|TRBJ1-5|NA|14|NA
CANTLGRVNQPQHF
TGTGCCAACACCCTCGGACGGGTTAATCAGCCCCAGCATTTT
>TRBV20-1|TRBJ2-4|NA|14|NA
CSARIPGATYKQYF
TGCAGTGCCAGGATTCCGGGGGCAACCTACAAGCAGTACTTC
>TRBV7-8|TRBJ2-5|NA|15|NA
CASSSDRSIMETQYF
TGTGCCAGCAGCTCAGACAGGTCTATAATGGAGACCCAGTACTTC
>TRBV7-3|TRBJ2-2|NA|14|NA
CASSPGLYTGELFF
TGTGCCAGCAGCCCCGGACTGTACACCGGGGAGCTGTTTTTT
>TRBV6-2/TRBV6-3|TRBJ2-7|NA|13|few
CASTVRGSYEQYF
TGTGCCAGCACCGTGCGGGGCTCCTACGAGCAGTACTTC
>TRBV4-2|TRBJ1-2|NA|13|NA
CASSPSSGDGYTF
TGTGCCAGCAGCCCCTCATCAGGTGATGGCTACACCTTC
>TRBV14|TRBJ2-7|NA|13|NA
CASSGGKVYEQYF
TGTGCCAGCAGTGGAGGGAAGGTCTACGAGCAGTACTTC
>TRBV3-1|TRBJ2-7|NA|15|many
CASSQWDTNSYEQYF
TGTGCCAGCAGCCAATGGGACACCAACTCCTACGAGCAGTACTTC
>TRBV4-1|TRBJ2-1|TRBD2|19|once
CASSRRGGLASGIHNEQFF
TGCGCCAGCAGCCGAAGAGGTGGATTGGCTAGCGGGATTCACAATGAGCAGTTCTTC
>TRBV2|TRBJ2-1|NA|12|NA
CASSANSNEQFF
TGTGCCAGCAGTGCGAATAGCAATGAGCAGTTCTTC
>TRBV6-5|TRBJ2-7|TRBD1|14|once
CASRKQGGSYEQYF
TGTGCCAGCAGAAAACAGGGGGGATCCTACGAGCAGTACTTC
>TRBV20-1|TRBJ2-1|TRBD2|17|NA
CSARDRFRLAGYNEQFF
TGCAGTGCTAGAGATCGCTTTAGACTAGCGGGTTACAATGAGCAGTTCTTC
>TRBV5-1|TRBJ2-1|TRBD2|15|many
CASSSVRGTSNEQFF
TGCGCCAGCAGCAGCGTAAGGGGGACTAGCAATGAGCAGTTCTTC
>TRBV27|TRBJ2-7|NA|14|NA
CASTYRAGTYEQYF
TGTGCCAGCACCTACAGGGCGGGCACCTACGAGCAGTACTTC
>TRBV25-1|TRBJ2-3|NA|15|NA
CASSDPGRIADTQYF
TGTGCCAGCAGTGACCCAGGACGCATCGCAGATACGCAGTATTTT
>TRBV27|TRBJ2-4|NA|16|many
CASSKLQGGVRNIQYF
TGTGCCAGCAGTAAACTTCAGGGGGGGGTACGAAACATTCAGTACTTC
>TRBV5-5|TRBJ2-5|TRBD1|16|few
CASSLVTGGAGETQYF
TGTGCCAGCAGCTTGGTGACAGGGGGCGCGGGGGAGACCCAGTACTTC
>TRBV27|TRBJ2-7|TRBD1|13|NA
CASRTGLVDEQYF
TGTGCCAGCAGGACAGGGTTGGTGGATGAGCAGTACTTC
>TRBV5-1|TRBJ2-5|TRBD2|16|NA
CASKARSGDTQETQYF
TGCGCCAGCAAAGCCCGTAGCGGGGACACCCAAGAGACCCAGTACTTC
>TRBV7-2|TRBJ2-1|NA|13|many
CASSLASGDEQFF
TGTGCCAGCAGCTTAGCTAGCGGAGATGAGCAGTTCTTC
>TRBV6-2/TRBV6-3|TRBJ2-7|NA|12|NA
CASSTGANEQYF
TGTGCCAGCAGTACGGGGGCTAACGAGCAGTACTTC
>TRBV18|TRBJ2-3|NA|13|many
CASSPQRTDTQYF
TGTGCCAGCTCACCACAGCGCACAGATACGCAGTATTTT
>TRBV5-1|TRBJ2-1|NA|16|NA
CAGSSRQGGSYNEQFF
TGCGCCGGCAGCTCGAGACAGGGAGGATCCTACAATGAGCAGTTCTTC
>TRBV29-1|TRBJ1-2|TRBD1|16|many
CSVEARQGGANYGYTF
TGCAGCGTTGAGGCGAGACAGGGGGGAGCTAACTATGGCTACACCTTC
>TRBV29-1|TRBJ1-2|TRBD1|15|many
CSVGERGGQENGYTF
TGCAGCGTTGGGGAAAGGGGGGGACAGGAGAATGGCTACACCTTC
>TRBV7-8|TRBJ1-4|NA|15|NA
CASSEGWGGYEKLFF
TGTGCCAGCAGCGAAGGGTGGGGCGGATATGAAAAACTGTTTTTT
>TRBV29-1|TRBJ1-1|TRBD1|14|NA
CSAGQGRGNTEAFF
TGCAGCGCGGGACAGGGTAGGGGGAACACTGAAGCTTTCTTT
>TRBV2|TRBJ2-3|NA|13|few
CASSVTITDTQYF
TGTGCCAGCAGTGTCACCATCACAGATACGCAGTATTTT
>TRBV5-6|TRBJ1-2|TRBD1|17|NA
CASSFTGGIGGNYGYTF
TGTGCCAGCAGCTTCACAGGGGGGATAGGAGGTAACTATGGCTACACCTTC
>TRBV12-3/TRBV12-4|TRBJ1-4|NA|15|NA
CASLWLGRDGEKLFF
TGTGCCAGCCTTTGGCTGGGCCGCGACGGTGAAAAACTGTTTTTT
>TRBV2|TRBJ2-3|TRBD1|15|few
CASSPGQVHTDTQYF
TGTGCCAGCAGCCCGGGACAGGTCCACACAGATACGCAGTATTTT
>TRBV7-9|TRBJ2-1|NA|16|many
CASSSPGGSPNNEQFF
TGTGCCAGCAGCTCCCCTGGCGGAAGTCCCAACAATGAGCAGTTCTTC
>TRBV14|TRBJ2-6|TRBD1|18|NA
CASSADRGVSSGANVLTF
TGTGCCAGCAGCGCGGACAGGGGAGTGAGCTCTGGGGCCAACGTCCTGACTTTC
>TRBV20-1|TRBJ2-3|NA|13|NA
CSSGTPSTDTQYF
TGCAGTTCAGGTACCCCGAGCACAGATACGCAGTATTTT
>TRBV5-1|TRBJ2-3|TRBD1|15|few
CASSRGQGAEDTQYF
TGCGCCAGCAGCAGGGGACAGGGGGCTGAAGATACGCAGTATTTT
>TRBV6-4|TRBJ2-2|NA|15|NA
CASSFAREPTGELFF
TGTGCCAGCAGTTTTGCTAGAGAGCCTACCGGGGAGCTGTTTTTT
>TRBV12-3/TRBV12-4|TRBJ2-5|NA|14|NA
CASSERAVEETQYF
TGTGCCAGCAGTGAGCGGGCTGTTGAAGAGACCCAGTACTTC
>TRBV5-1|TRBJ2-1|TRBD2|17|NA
CASREGTSGYSYNEQFF
TGCGCCAGCAGGGAAGGGACTAGCGGCTACTCCTACAATGAGCAGTTCTTC
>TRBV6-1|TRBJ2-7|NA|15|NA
CASSEVGKASYEQYF
TGTGCCAGCAGTGAAGTGGGCAAGGCTTCCTACGAGCAGTACTTC
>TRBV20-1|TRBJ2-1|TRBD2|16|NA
CSARVTSGGRPLLQFF
TGCAGTGCTAGAGTGACTAGCGGGGGGCGCCCCCTATTGCAGTTCTTC
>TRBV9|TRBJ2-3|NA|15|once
CASSEAPSSSDTQYF
TGTGCCAGCAGCGAGGCCCCATCATCGTCAGATACGCAGTATTTT
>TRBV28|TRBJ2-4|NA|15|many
CASSYAQVSKNIQYF
TGTGCCAGCAGTTATGCACAGGTGTCCAAAAACATTCAGTACTTC
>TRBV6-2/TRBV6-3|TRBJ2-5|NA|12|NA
CASSDRLETQYF
TGTGCCAGCAGTGACAGGTTGGAGACCCAGTACTTC
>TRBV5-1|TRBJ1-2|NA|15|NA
CASSLAKGANYGYTF
TGCGCCAGCAGCTTGGCCAAGGGAGCTAACTATGGCTACACCTTC
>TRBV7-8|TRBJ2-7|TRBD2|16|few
CASSSEWLAGGPELYF
TGTGCCAGCAGCTCCGAATGGCTAGCGGGGGGACCAGAGCTGTACTTC
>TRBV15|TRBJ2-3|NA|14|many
CATSREGGTDTQYF
TGTGCCACCAGCAGAGAGGGGGGCACAGATACGCAGTATTTT
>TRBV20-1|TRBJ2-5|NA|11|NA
CSAGEQETQYF
TGCAGTGCAGGGGAACAAGAGACCCAGTACTTC
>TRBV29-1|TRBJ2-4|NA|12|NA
CSVLLAKNIQYF
TGCAGCGTTTTACTAGCCAAAAACATTCAGTACTTC
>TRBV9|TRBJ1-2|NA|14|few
CASSPDNGARGYTF
TGTGCCAGCAGCCCCGACAATGGAGCGAGGGGCTACACCTTC
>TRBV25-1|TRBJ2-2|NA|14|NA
CASLGTLNTGELFF
TGTGCCAGCCTGGGGACACTGAACACCGGGGAGCTGTTTTTT